These T cell receptor beta chains were read from a single sample in a study of cytomegalovirus exposure and HLA in healthy donors. Sequencing used immunoSEQ multiplex PCR; TCRdb keeps in-frame clones, though not all of them. The sample has about 94,000 clones; about four fifths are singletons. The source material was PBMCs. These receptors were obtained from a human donor in good health. The CDR3 runs from the conserved cysteine through the conserved F or W. Fields, in order: clone size, J gene, V gene, D gene, CDR3 DNA, CDR3 protein. The D gene is left open where the match is weak. Some rows have no size entry. The others give once, few or many, or a class for an expanded clone.

>-|TRBJ2-3|TRBV7-2|-
TGTGCCAGCAGCTTAGGAACAGGTTCAAATACGCAGTATTTT
CASSLGTGSNTQYF
>-|TRBJ2-7|TRBV6-1|-
TGTGCCAGCAGTCCTACAAGAGTGGGCGTGAGCGAGCAGTACTTC
CASSPTRVGVSEQYF
>-|TRBJ1-6|TRBV7-2|TRBD1
TGTGCCAGCAGCTTAAAACAGGGGGCCTCCTATAATTCACCCCTCCACTTT
CASSLKQGASYNSPLHF
>-|TRBJ2-7|TRBV7-2|TRBD1
TGTGCCAGCAGCCTACTTCGGGGACAGGGGGAGCAGTACTTC
CASSLLRGQGEQYF
>-|TRBJ2-2|TRBV4-3|TRBD2
TGCGCCAGCAGCCAAGAATGGACTAGCGGCCCTTTGGGCACCGGGGAGCTGTTTTTT
CASSQEWTSGPLGTGELFF
>-|TRBJ2-3|TRBV19|-
TGTGCCAGTAGTCTCCCCTACCCCGGCACAGATACGCAGTATTTT
CASSLPYPGTDTQYF
>-|TRBJ1-5|TRBV19|TRBD1
TGTGCCAGTAGTCTAACAGGGGGTGGAGGGCCCCAGCATTTT
CASSLTGGGGPQHF
>once|TRBJ2-7|TRBV28|TRBD2
TGTGCCAGCAGGGGTTCCAGCGGGAGCCTCACCTACGAGCAGTACTTC
CASRGSSGSLTYEQYF
>-|TRBJ2-1|TRBV2|-
TGTGCCAGCAGTGGGGGACTCCGCAATGAGCAGTTCTTC
CASSGGLRNEQFF
>-|TRBJ2-7|TRBV2|-
TGTGCCACCACCTGGGACTCTTACTACGAGCAGTACTTC
CATTWDSYYEQYF
>-|TRBJ2-1|TRBV11-3|TRBD2
TGTGCCAGCAGCTCGCTAGCGGGCAGCGATGAGCAGTTCTTC
CASSSLAGSDEQFF
>once|TRBJ1-2|TRBV30|-
TGTGCCTGGAACCCCCAGACTGGAGGGGGCTACACCTTC
CAWNPQTGGGYTF
>-|TRBJ2-1|TRBV11-2|-
TGTGCCAGCAATCCGAAACCCTCGGGTGAGCAGTTCTTC
CASNPKPSGEQFF
>-|TRBJ1-2|TRBV5-4|-
TGTGCCAGCAGGACAGGAAACCGCTATGGCTACACCTTC
CASRTGNRYGYTF
>-|TRBJ2-7|TRBV2|-
TGTGCCAGGGATAGCGCGCTACCTCCATACGAGCAGTACTTC
CARDSALPPYEQYF
>-|TRBJ2-7|TRBV11-2|TRBD2
TGTGCCAGCAGCTTAGTGACTAGCGGGAGCTACGAGCAGTACTTC
CASSLVTSGSYEQYF
>-|TRBJ1-2|TRBV18|-
TGTGCCAGCTCACCAGGGAGTAATGGCTACACCTTC
CASSPGSNGYTF
>-|TRBJ1-1|TRBV14|TRBD1
TGTGCCAGCAGCCCGAACGACAGGGTAAACACTGAAGCTTTCTTT
CASSPNDRVNTEAFF
>-|TRBJ2-7|TRBV7-3|-
TGTGCCAGCAGCTTAAACGGGGGACTCTCCTACGAGCAGTACTTC
CASSLNGGLSYEQYF
>-|TRBJ2-5|TRBV30|-
TGTGCCTGGAGCTATAAATGGGGCCGAGAGACCCAGTACTTC
CAWSYKWGRETQYF
>few|TRBJ2-7|TRBV5-1|-
TGCGCCAGCAGCTTGAATGCAGGGTCGGGCTACGAGCAGTACTTC
CASSLNAGSGYEQYF
>few|TRBJ2-7|TRBV14|-
TGTGCCAGCAGCCAGCGGGCTCGCTCCTACGAGCAGTACTTC
CASSQRARSYEQYF
>-|TRBJ2-2|TRBV7-3|-
TGTGCCAGCAGCTTAACGAGCGGATCTCAGCACGGGGAGCTGTTTTTT
CASSLTSGSQHGELFF
>-|TRBJ2-2|TRBV28|TRBD1
TGTGCCAGCAGTTTACAGGGGGCTGAGTACACCGGGGAGCTGTTTTTT
CASSLQGAEYTGELFF
>-|TRBJ1-4|TRBV6-1|-
TGTGCCAGCAGCGACATCTCCTTCGAAAAACTGTTTTTT
CASSDISFEKLFF
>-|TRBJ2-5|TRBV6-4|TRBD1
TGTGCCAGCAGTCCCGGGACAGGGGGCTTACAAGAGACCCAGTACTTC
CASSPGTGGLQETQYF
>-|TRBJ1-5|TRBV27|-
TGTGCCAGCAGCTTCGCACTGGGCAATCAGCCCCAGCATTTT
CASSFALGNQPQHF
>-|TRBJ1-2|TRBV6-5|TRBD1
TGTGCCAGCAGCTGGGACAGGGAGGGTGGCTACACCTTC
CASSWDREGGYTF
>once|TRBJ2-1|TRBV5-1|TRBD2
TGCGCCAGCAGCTTGACTAGCGGGAGGGCCGGCAATGAGCAGTTCTTC
CASSLTSGRAGNEQFF
>-|TRBJ2-7|TRBV2|-
TGTGCCAACTCCGGGAAAACGGGCGAGCAGTACTTC
CANSGKTGEQYF
>-|TRBJ2-1|TRBV15|TRBD1
TGTGCCACCAGCAGAGATCTCACCGGGACAGGGGGCAGGGATGAGCAGTTCTTC
CATSRDLTGTGGRDEQFF
>-|TRBJ1-3|TRBV11-2|-
TGTGCCAGCAGCCAACAGGGATCTGGAAACACCATATATTTT
CASSQQGSGNTIYF
>-|TRBJ1-1|TRBV9|TRBD1
TGTGCCAGCAGCGCCCGGACAGGGGGCGAAGCTTTCTTT
CASSARTGGEAFF
>-|TRBJ2-3|TRBV27|-
TGTGCCAGCAGTTTCGGGAGCACCCTCACAGGATCGACGCAGTATTTT
CASSFGSTLTGSTQYF
>-|TRBJ1-2|TRBV9|TRBD1
TGTGCCAGCAGCCCGACAGGGGACTATGGCTACACCTTC
CASSPTGDYGYTF
>-|TRBJ1-6|TRBV7-9|-
TGTGCCAGCAGCTTAGTGTCCCGGGGGGACTTCGATTCACCCCTCCACTTT
CASSLVSRGDFDSPLHF
>-|TRBJ2-5|TRBV5-1|-
TGCGCCAGCAGCTTGGTCGAGGTCTCCCAAGAGACCCAGTACTTC
CASSLVEVSQETQYF
>-|TRBJ1-3|TRBV7-6|-
TGTGCCAGCAGCTTACAGGTGCGGGGTTCTGGAAACACCATATATTTT
CASSLQVRGSGNTIYF
>-|TRBJ1-6|TRBV5-1|TRBD1
TGCGCCAGCAGCTCGGGACAGGGCCCCAATTCACCCCTCCACTTT
CASSSGQGPNSPLHF
>-|TRBJ2-7|TRBV7-2|-
TGTGCCAGCAGCTTAGGGGCGGGGAGATCGTACGAGCAGTACTTC
CASSLGAGRSYEQYF
>-|TRBJ2-6|TRBV7-6|-
TGTGCCAGCAGCTTAGCTGTCGGGGCTGGGGCCAACGTCCTGACTTTC
CASSLAVGAGANVLTF
>-|TRBJ1-2|TRBV5-6|-
TGTGCCAGCAGCTTGATTGCAGGGCGAAATGGCTACACCTTC
CASSLIAGRNGYTF
>few|TRBJ2-3|TRBV21-1|-
TGTGCCAGCAGCTGCTCACAGGAGACTAGCACAGATACGCAGTATTTT
CASSCSQETSTDTQYF
>-|TRBJ2-7|TRBV5-1|-
TGCGCCAGCAGCTGGGACATCAACTACGAGCAGTACTTC
CASSWDINYEQYF
>-|TRBJ1-1|TRBV9|TRBD1
TGTGCCAGCAGCGTAGCCACAGGGGGACTGAACACTGAAGCTTTCTTT
CASSVATGGLNTEAFF
>-|TRBJ2-3|TRBV5-4|-
TGTGCCAGCAGCTTGTCGAGTGCAGATACGCAGTATTTT
CASSLSSADTQYF
>-|TRBJ2-5|TRBV7-9|-
TGTGCCAGCAGCCCCCGAGGCAGGGGAATAAGCCAAGAGACCCAGTACTTC
CASSPRGRGISQETQYF
>-|TRBJ2-7|TRBV27|TRBD1
TGTGCCAGCAGTTTAGCGACAGGGGCGACCTACGAGCAGTACTTC
CASSLATGATYEQYF
>-|TRBJ1-5|TRBV2|TRBD1
TGTGCCAGCAGTGACAGGACAGGGGGCAATCAGCCCCAGCATTTT
CASSDRTGGNQPQHF
>few|TRBJ1-6|TRBV7-2|TRBD1
TGTGCCAGCAGCTTACGTAGTTTCGGGACAGGAGCTTCACCCCTCCACTTT
CASSLRSFGTGASPLHF
>-|TRBJ1-2|TRBV10-3|TRBD1
TGTGCCATCAGTGAGCCCCCCGGGACAGGGGAATTCTATGGCTACACCTTC
CAISEPPGTGEFYGYTF
>-|TRBJ2-1|TRBV5-1|-
TGCGCCAGCAGCTTGGGGGTCCTAGCACCCAGCTCCTACAATGAGCAGTTCTTC
CASSLGVLAPSSYNEQFF
>-|TRBJ2-7|TRBV5-6|TRBD2
TGTGCCAGCAGCTTGCGCGCGACTAGCGGGAGAGAGCAGTACTTC
CASSLRATSGREQYF
>-|TRBJ2-1|TRBV27|-
TGTGCCAGCAGGGAGGGGGCAGAAGTTTACAATGAGCAGTTCTTC
CASREGAEVYNEQFF
>-|TRBJ2-1|TRBV5-1|TRBD2
TGCGCCAGCAGCACCTACCCTAGCGGGAGGGCATCGGTTCGCAATGAGCAGTTCTTC
CASSTYPSGRASVRNEQFF
>-|TRBJ1-1|TRBV5-1|-
TGCGCCAGCAGCTTGGAACAGGTGAACACTGAAGCTTTCTTT
CASSLEQVNTEAFF
>-|TRBJ1-2|TRBV27|-
TGTGCCAGCAGAAGGGAGAGTAACTATGGCTACACCTTC
CASRRESNYGYTF
>-|TRBJ1-1|TRBV5-1|-
TGCGCCAGCAGCGCCGGGCGGGGGAACACTGAAGCTTTCTTT
CASSAGRGNTEAFF
>-|TRBJ2-1|TRBV5-3|TRBD2
TGTGCCAGAAGCCGTAGCGGGAGGCCCGCGAGCTCCTACAATGAGCAGTTCTTC
CARSRSGRPASSYNEQFF